The table lists the clone carrying this T cell receptor beta chain with a few counts. This entry comes from a study of blood T cell repertoires in COVID-19. Overall study context: COVID-19 samples, acute and convalescent, were from the United States, Italy and Spain. In each case, the material was cDNA or gDNA derived from T cells, B-cell-depleted T cells, or PBMCs.

Patients from Seattle were sampled longitudinally, starting during active infection. Source study methods: Reference gene primer amplification gave estimated nucleated cell counts. Generated by immunoSEQ multiplex PCR, the TCRdb table keeps only in-frame clones and is missing some. V, J and clone size derive from that table, while D and trimming were established from the DNA sequence. The sample has approximately 190,000 clones; about 80% are singletons. Between the trimmed V and J ends, which lost 5 bases and 0 bases, there was a span of 11 bases. Germline V lookup: CDR1 SGHTS, CDR2 YDEGEE. The CDR3 runs to 15 residues.

Sample: peripheral blood. V usage is TRBV5-8 and J usage is TRBJ1-4; D uncertain. The TCR originated in a woman aged 60 to 75 with COVID-19, enrolled during active disease. For the CDR3, the DNA is TGTGCCAGCAGTTACAGACGTGCAACTAATGAAAAACTGTTTTTT. Residues: CASSYRRATNEKLFF. The full variable domain, its missing parts supplied by reference TRBV5-8 and TRBJ1-4, is EAGVTQSPTHLIKTRGQQATLRCSPISGHTSVYWYQQALGLGLQFLLWYDEGEERNRGNFPPRFSGRQFPNYSSELNVNALELEDSALYLCASSYRRATNEKLFFGSGTQLSVL.